This paragraph covers one T cell receptor (beta chain) sequence. Its specificity is unknown. These data belong to a study of shared clonotypes between healthy human individuals. Germline CDR1 and CDR2: MNHNS and SASEGT. The V end was cut by 6 bases, the J end by 9 bases, with 12 bases between. The CDR3 runs 12 residues. In the study's own analysis: Because ImmunoSEQ provided only junction sequences with no quality scores, the filtering differed. The assay was immunoSEQ multiplex PCR, and TCRdb's table has in-frame clones only and misses some. V, J and clone size derive from that table, while D and trimming were established from the DNA sequence. Of approximately 320,000 clones in the sample, about nine tenths were seen once. Study outcomes and limitations: Naive subsets typically showed greater estimated richness than memory subsets. In the sorted subsets, rarefaction showed sequencing was incomplete despite large depth. Some clonotypes were shared by all four sorted-subset donors, while others were not shared. The non-shared ones had lower generation probabilities than the shared ones.

The specimen was memory CD8+ T cells sorted from blood. As for subset: CD45RO+ cells pooled with CCR7-negative TemRA cells. This sequence originates from a man aged 18 to 30 in good health. The chain combines TRBV6-1 with TRBJ2-1, with D possibly called TRBD1 or TRBD2 (6 bases each). The CDR3 DNA reads TGTGCCAGCAGCAAAGGGGGGCTTGAGCAGTTCTTC. It translates to CASSKGGLEQFF.